Listed here is a single T cell receptor (beta chain). The germline CDR1 and CDR2 sequences are SEHNR and FQNEAQ (reference sequence). This CDR3 comprises 18 residues. J gave up 0 bases and V 5 bases, and 10 bases lay outside the gene matches. The data originate from a study of shared clonotypes between healthy human individuals. Here immunoSEQ multiplex PCR was the method, and the copy in TCRdb shows in-frame clones only, minus some. This table holds fewer than 650,000 clones, about 82% found once. The rearrangement uses TRBV7-9 and TRBJ2-3; TRBD2 aligns across 11 bases. The TCR was taken from a woman aged 40 to 50 in good health. Some clones in this sample may be carry-over from other donors' samples. Sequencing was performed on PBMCs. The DNA of the CDR3 is TGTGCCAGCAGCGCGACTAGCGGGGATCTTTCTAGCACAGATACGCAGTATTTT. Residues: CASSATSGDLSSTDTQYF.